This T cell receptor (beta chain) was obtained from a study of T-cell memory formation after mild COVID-19. TCRdb used MiXCR to reprocess the 5' RACE reads, holding one entry per CDR3 protein. The table includes 390,000 or so distinct CDR3 sequences, about 16% detected once. A note on this clonotype: Antigen specificity is unknown.

General study points: That cross-reactive memory joined was suggested by some responding clones appearing in pre-infection memory.

Losses at the gene ends were 4 bases for V and 7 bases for J; bases not matched to a gene: 7. From germline, CDR1 is SGHNT and CDR2 YYREEE (reference sequence). The CDR3 consists of 14 residues. The sample was PBMCs or a T cell subset sorted from them (not recorded which). The receptor was derived from a man between 18 and 35 years old who had mild COVID-19 (a few samples of this study predate the infection). Cell type and time point are not known. This sequence joins TRBV5-4 and TRBJ2-3; TRBD1 aligns across 9 bases. This chain's CDR3 is CASSPGQGVYTQYF. The CDR3 DNA sequence: TGTGCCAGCAGCCCGGGACAGGGCGTCTATACGCAGTATTTT.